This TCR beta chain was found in a study of blood T cell repertoires in COVID-19. Study at large: COVID-19 samples collected from the United States, Italy and Spain covered acute and convalescent phases.

Per germline, CDR1 KGHSH and CDR2 LQKENI. V lost 5 bases to trimming and J lost 3 bases, with 11 bases between them. There are 14 residues in the CDR3. Original data processing: Amplified reference gene primers provided the basis for estimating nucleated cell counts. Profiled with immunoSEQ multiplex PCR; TCRdb holds only in-frame clones, not every one. The D gene and trimming were derived from the DNA, and the V and J assignments and clone size from that table. The sample comprises 70,000 to 75,000 clones, roughly 81% of which are singletons, and 20% rests with the top ten. The clonotype originates from a woman in her sixties or seventies with acute or convalescent COVID-19. Material for sequencing was peripheral blood. The chain carries TRBV18 and TRBJ1-5, with a tentative D call TRBD1 (6 bases). In nucleotides, the CDR3 is TGTGCCAGCTCATCTACAGGGTTCAATCAGCCCCAGCATTTT. Translated, it gives CASSSTGFNQPQHF.